This record looks at one T cell receptor (beta chain) sequence and its context. Its antigen remains unidentified. Method: immunoSEQ multiplex PCR; TCRdb's copy keeps in-frame clones and lacks some. The repertoire holds about 37,000 clones, with approximately 74% as singletons. The sample is drawn from a study of vaccination effects on CD4 cells after COVID-19. The V gene's germline CDR1 is WNHNN and CDR2 SYGVQD (reference sequence). The CDR3 is 13 residues long. J was trimmed by 3 bases and V by 6 bases; bases with no gene match: 4. Whole-study findings and limits: Only a few convalescent patients and no early post-infection timepoints featured in the study.

Researchers isolated CD4+ T cells once approximately eleven days of culture had elapsed. This clonotype originated in a human donor who received a COVID-19 vaccine. Sequencing used CD4+ T cells from PBMCs cultured without peptide, obtained before COVID-19 vaccination. The chain uses TRBV10-1 and TRBJ2-7; 8 positions match TRBD1. CDR3 in amino acids: CASRGGQDYEQYF. The CDR3 DNA sequence: TGCGCCAGCAGGGGGGGACAGGACTACGAGCAGTACTTC.